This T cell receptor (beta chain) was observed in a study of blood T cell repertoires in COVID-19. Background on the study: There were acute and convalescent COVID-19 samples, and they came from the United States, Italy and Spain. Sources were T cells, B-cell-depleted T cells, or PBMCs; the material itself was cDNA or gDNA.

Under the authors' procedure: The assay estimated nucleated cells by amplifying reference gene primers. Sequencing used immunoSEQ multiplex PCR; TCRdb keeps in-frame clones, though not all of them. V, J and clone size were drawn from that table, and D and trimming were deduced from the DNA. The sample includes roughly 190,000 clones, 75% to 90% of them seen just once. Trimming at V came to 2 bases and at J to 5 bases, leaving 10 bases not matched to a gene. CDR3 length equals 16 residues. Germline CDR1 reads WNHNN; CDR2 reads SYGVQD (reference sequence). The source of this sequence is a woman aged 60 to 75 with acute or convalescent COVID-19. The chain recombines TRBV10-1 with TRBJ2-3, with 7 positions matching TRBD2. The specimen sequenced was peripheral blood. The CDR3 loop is CASSEIRRERRDTQYF. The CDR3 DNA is TGCGCCAGCAGTGAGATTAGGCGGGAGAGGAGAGATACGCAGTATTTT.